This T cell receptor beta chain was captured in a study of technical replicates of blood from a few donors. The table came from immunoSEQ multiplex PCR; TCRdb's copy has only in-frame clones and leaves some out. The sample lists 90,000 to 100,000 clones; almost 96% were seen once. This CDR3 comprises 14 residues. Germline CDR1 is MNHNS and CDR2 is SASEGT. The J segment lost 0 bases and the V segment lost 7 bases, leaving 2 bases of the junction unmatched. The origin of this receptor is a human donor in good health. The sample taken for sequencing was T cells isolated from PBMCs. V and J are TRBV6-1 and TRBJ2-7, with 11 bases that match TRBD2. Here the CDR3 DNA reads TGTGCCAGCACTGGGACTAGCGGCTCCTACGAGCAGTACTTC. It codes for CASTGTSGSYEQYF.